Shown below are 32 T cell receptor beta chains from a single sample sequenced in a study of T cell repertoires in cytomegalovirus infection. TCRdb redid the calling of the reads with MiXCR, one entry per CDR3 protein. The sample contains approximately 910,000 distinct CDR3 sequences, roughly 31% of which appear only once. Their antigens remain unidentified. Here the sequenced sample was cultured CD8+ T cells from PBMCs, taken from culture after CMV antigen stimulation. Every receptor here comes from a human donor in good health (CMV status not recorded). Some clones in this sample may be carry-over from other donors' samples.

This clonotype has a single count. The chain uses TRBV20-1 and TRBJ1-6; D gene unclear. CDR1 is DFQATT, CDR2 SNEGSKA, per germline (reference sequence). The CDR3 is 16 amino acids. The ends were cut back, 0 bases at V and 6 bases at J, with 15 bases in the middle. The CDR3 sequence is CSARDRSGISNSPLHF. The CDR3 nucleotides read TGCAGTGCTAGAGATCGGTCAGGCATTTCTAATTCACCCCTCCACTTT.

This sequence joins TRBV5-1 and TRBJ1-3; D remains ambiguous. The germline V and J ends were trimmed by 4 bases and 5 bases, with 13 bases remaining between them. The germline V gene encodes CDR1 SGHRS and CDR2 YFSETQ. CDR3 length: 14 amino acids. Here the CDR3 reads CASSPPWNRNTIYF. CDR3 sequence (DNA): TGCGCCAGCAGCCCCCCTTGGAATAGAAACACCATATATTTT.

The chain uses TRBV5-1 and TRBJ2-5; the D gene is possibly TRBD2 (6 bases). V was clipped by 4 bases and J by 5 bases, with 12 bases between them. This CDR3 has 13 residues. CDR1 is SGHRS and CDR2 is YFSETQ in the germline V gene. The CDR3: CASSLPGDETQYF. Written as DNA, the CDR3 is TGCGCCAGCAGCCTCCCGGGGGATGAGACCCAGTACTTC.

J is TRBJ1-2 and V is TRBV6-1; TRBD1 is a possible D gene (5 bases). Germline V CDR1 and CDR2: MNHNS, SASEGT. The CDR3 is 13 residues long. Between the trimmed V and J ends, which lost 1 base and 6 bases, there was a span of 9 bases. The CDR3, as DNA: TGTGCCAGCAGTGAAGGGGAAGGGGATGGCTACACCTTC. Translating it yields CASSEGEGDGYTF.

V and J are TRBV7-9 and TRBJ2-5, with 8 bases matching TRBD1. Germline CDR1 reads SEHNR; CDR2 reads FQNEAQ (reference sequence). J gave up 5 bases and V 7 bases, and 18 bases lay outside the gene matches. The CDR3 totals 17 residues. The CDR3 bases are TGTGCCAGCATCTTGTCGGTGGAACAGGGGGTTGTTGAGACCCAGTACTTC. Translated: CASILSVEQGVVETQYF.

V usage is TRBV27 and J usage is TRBJ2-3; D not certain. The CDR3 is made up of 13 amino acids. The V end lost 8 bases, the J end lost 2 bases, and 11 bases lay between the germline ends. From germline, CDR1 is MNHEY and CDR2 SMNVEV (reference sequence). DNA of the CDR3: TGTGCCAGCCTCCATCTTAACACAGATACGCAGTATTTT. This codes for CASLHLNTDTQYF.

The chain uses TRBV20-1 and TRBJ1-4; 7 bases fit TRBD1. The V gene end was trimmed by 5 bases and the J gene end by 8 bases; junction bases not matched to a gene: 11. The CDR3 totals 14 residues. CDR1 DFQATT and CDR2 SNEGSKA come from the germline V gene (reference sequence). The CDR3 protein is CSAPRPGGNEKLFF. The CDR3 DNA reads TGCAGTGCTCCTCGGCCAGGGGGAAACGAAAAACTGTTTTTT.

V is TRBV27 and J is TRBJ2-7; D might be TRBD1 (5 bases). The germline CDR1 and CDR2 sequences are MNHEY and SMNVEV (reference sequence). V was clipped by 8 bases and J by 3 bases, with 17 bases between them. This CDR3 has 14 residues. The CDR3 sequence is CASASHDRYYEQYF. DNA for the CDR3: TGTGCCAGCGCCTCCCACGACAGATACTACGAGCAGTACTTC.

This clonotype was counted only a few times. The V and J genes are TRBV7-2 and TRBJ1-1; the D gene is possibly TRBD1 (6 bases). The CDR3 length is 15 residues. Trimming took 8 bases from V and 4 from J, leaving 20 bases between them. Germline V gene data show CDR1 as SGHTA and CDR2 as FQGNSA. The CDR3 nucleotides read TGTGCCAGCTATATTTCGAGGGGGGATTCCACTGAAGCTTTCTTT. Translated, it gives CASYISRGDSTEAFF.

This clonotype was observed a few times. The J gene is TRBJ2-7, the V gene TRBV7-9, with TRBD1 matching 10 bases. With 1 base clipped from V and 3 bases from J, the junction kept 3 bases outside the gene matches. Germline assignment: CDR1 SEHNR and CDR2 FQNEAQ (reference sequence). The CDR3 spans 15 residues. The CDR3 loop reads CASSLVGTGVYEQYF. The CDR3 DNA follows: TGTGCCAGCAGCTTAGTGGGGACAGGGGTCTACGAGCAGTACTTC.

The gene calls are TRBV10-3 and TRBJ2-7; perhaps TRBD1 as D (5 bases). CDR1 is ENHRY and CDR2 is SYGVKD in the germline V gene. The CDR3 has 15 residues. V was trimmed by 3 bases and J by 6 bases, leaving 18 bases between them. The DNA for the CDR3 is TGTGCCATCAGTGACCCCCTTACAGGACCTAGCGAGCAGTACGTC. Protein sequence: CAISDPLTGPSEQYV.

This clonotype appeared once. The rearrangement links TRBV12-3 or TRBV12-4 to TRBJ2-1; D gene uncertain. CDR3 size: 13 residues. Trimming shortened V by 10 bases and J by 5 bases, and 15 bases separated the two germline ends. CDR3 nucleotides: TGTGCCATCCGGCGGCTAGAAGACAATGAGCAGTTCTTC. It yields the protein CAIRRLEDNEQFF.

CDR3 sequence (DNA): TGTGCCAGCAGCTTTGCAGGTATAACAGGGCCGACCTACGAGCAGTACTTC. This gives the protein CASSFAGITGPTYEQYF. This chain uses TRBV5-5 with TRBJ2-7; D is possibly TRBD1 (6 bases). With 2 bases removed from V and 2 bases from J, the gap between germline ends came to 20 bases. Per the germline V gene, CDR1 is SGHKS and CDR2 is YYEKEE (reference sequence). This CDR3 has 17 amino acids.

On this clonotype itself: A single base separates this from a much larger clone, so it may be a read error. The CDR3 DNA is TGTACCAGCAGCTTATGGCAGGGGGAAAACTATGGCTACACCTTC. Residues: CTSSLWQGENYGYTF. This chain links TRBV11-1 with TRBJ1-2; 7 nucleotides line up with TRBD1. The CDR3 has 15 amino acids. CDR1 and CDR2 (germline): SGHAT, FQDESV (reference sequence). The full variable domain, in which reference TRBV11-1 and TRBJ1-2 provide the parts outside the CDR3, is EAEVAQSPRYKITEKSQAVAFWCDPISGHATLYWYRQILGQGPELLVQFQDESVVDDSQLPKDRFSAERLKGVDSTLKIQPAELGDSAMYLCTSSLWQGENYGYTFGSGTRLTVV.

This clonotype was detected only a few times. The chain employs TRBV6-5 and TRBJ2-6; the D gene is possibly TRBD1 (5 bases). V lost 2 bases to trimming and J lost 2 bases, with 10 bases between them. Germline V gene data show CDR1 as MNHEY and CDR2 as SVGAGI. This CDR3 is 16 amino acids long. CDR3 sequence: CASSYGASTGANVLTF. The CDR3 region has the DNA TGTGCCAGCAGTTACGGGGCGTCCACTGGGGCCAACGTCCTGACTTTC.

The chain has TRBV4-3 and TRBJ2-7; 7 nucleotides match TRBD1. The V and J ends lost 1 base and 1 base, in that order; junction bases with no gene match: 4. CDR3 length equals 15 residues. Germline loops: CDR1 LGHNA, CDR2 YSLEER. The CDR3 sequence is CASSQGLTGSYEQYV. CDR3 sequence (DNA): TGCGCCAGCAGCCAAGGTTTGACAGGGTCCTACGAGCAGTACGTC.

This sequence joins TRBV7-6 and TRBJ2-5; possibly TRBD1 or TRBD2 for D (5 bases each). Germline-derived CDR1 and CDR2 are SGHVS and FNYEAQ. Trimming removed 6 bases from V and 1 base from J, with 15 bases in between. The CDR3 totals 15 residues. CDR3 coding DNA: TGTGCCAGCAGTTCCCGTGGGACGCGCCAAGAGACCCAGTACTTC. Residues: CASSSRGTRQETQYF.

V is TRBV13 and J is TRBJ1-6; 8 positions match TRBD1. Germline V CDR1 and CDR2: PRHDT, FYEKMQ (reference sequence). The V and J ends lost 3 bases and 10 bases, in that order; junction bases with no gene match: 8. This CDR3 is 15 amino acids long. The CDR3 sequence is CASSFSRTGLSPLHF. CDR3 sequence (DNA): TGTGCCAGCAGCTTTTCTAGGACAGGGCTCTCACCCCTCCACTTT.

The chain joins TRBV7-6 to TRBJ2-1; no clear D gene. Per germline, CDR1 SGHVS and CDR2 FNYEAQ. CDR3 length equals 12 residues. V lost 4 bases and J 7 bases, leaving 8 bases between the germline ends. The CDR3 sequence: CASSSTENEQFF. DNA for the CDR3: TGTGCCAGCAGCTCTACAGAGAATGAGCAGTTCTTC.

The CDR3 loop reads CASSDSLSYNEQFF. CDR3 coding DNA: TGTGCCAGCTCCGACAGTTTATCCTACAATGAGCAGTTCTTC. The chain has TRBV6-2 or TRBV6-3 and TRBJ2-1; a possible D gene is TRBD1 (5 bases). Between the trimmed V and J ends, which lost 8 bases and 1 base, there was a span of 12 bases. Germline assignment: CDR1 MNHEY and CDR2 SVGEGT. The CDR3 spans 14 residues.

The chain couples TRBV7-6 to TRBJ2-2; D is undetermined. Germline loops: CDR1 SGHVS, CDR2 FNYEAQ. The CDR3 extends over 12 amino acids. Trimming cost V 5 bases and J 7 bases, with 8 bases left between them. The CDR3, as DNA: TGTGCCAGCAGCCCCGGGTTCGGGGAGCTGTTTTTT. It codes for CASSPGFGELFF.

This clonotype was observed a few times. The chain recombines TRBV5-1 with TRBJ2-2; 9 bases match TRBD1. Trimming at V came to 2 bases and at J to 3 bases, leaving 8 bases not matched to a gene. This CDR3 has 17 residues. The germline CDR1 and CDR2 sequences are SGHRS and YFSETQ. The CDR3 protein is CASSFPGQGLDTGELFF. The DNA of the CDR3 is TGCGCCAGCAGCTTTCCGGGACAGGGTTTGGACACCGGGGAGCTGTTTTTT.

The chain combines TRBV6-5 with TRBJ1-1; D gene uncertain. The germline gives CDR1 MNHEY, CDR2 SVGAGI. V gave up 0 bases and J gave up 4 bases, with 9 bases separating them. The CDR3 runs to 14 residues. CDR3 DNA sequence: TGTGCCAGCAGTTACTCAAGCGGAGGCACTGAAGCTTTCTTT. Protein sequence: CASSYSSGGTEAFF.

This clonotype occurred a few times. The chain is built from TRBV5-4 and TRBJ2-3; TRBD1 matches at 8 bases. In germline, CDR1 is SGHNT, CDR2 YYREEE (reference sequence). The CDR3 has 15 amino acids. After removal of 4 bases from V and 2 bases from J, the junction contained 6 bases not matched to a gene. CDR3 nucleotides: TGTGCCAGCAGCATACCGGGACAGGCCACAGATACGCAGTATTTT. Protein product: CASSIPGQATDTQYF. Looking up the rest from reference TRBV5-4 and TRBJ2-3 gives the full variable domain: ETGVTQSPTHLIKTRGQQVTLRCSSQSGHNTVSWYQQALGQGPQFIFQYYREEENGRGNFPPRFSGLQFPNYSSELNVNALELDDSALYLCASSIPGQATDTQYFGPGTRLTVL.

V is TRBV5-3 and J is TRBJ2-7; a weak D match, TRBD2 (5 bases). TRBV5-3 falls under the ORF class, with uncertain function. This CDR3 has 13 amino acids. As DNA, the CDR3 is TGTGCCAGCAGCTTGGGGTCCGGGAACGAGCAGTACGTC. It specifies CASSLGSGNEQYV.

Only a few counts were recorded for this clonotype. The chain has TRBV12-3 or TRBV12-4 and TRBJ2-3; 8 bases are shared with TRBD2. With V trimmed by 6 bases and J by 3 bases, 5 bases remained unmatched. This CDR3 is 14 amino acids long. The CDR3 loop reads CASSRGGRTDTQYF. The DNA for the CDR3 is TGTGCCAGCAGCCGGGGGGGCCGAACAGATACGCAGTATTTT.

J is TRBJ1-5 and V is TRBV28; possibly TRBD1 for D (5 bases). The CDR3 has 15 amino acids. Trimming left V 10 bases short and J 2 bases short, with 18 bases between. The germline V gene encodes CDR1 MDHEN and CDR2 SYDVKM. The CDR3 nucleotides are TGTGCCACCGTTGATGGGGGGTTTGGCAATCAGCCCCAGCATTTT. It translates to CATVDGGFGNQPQHF.

This sequence joins TRBV4-1 and TRBJ1-4, with D maybe TRBD1 (5 bases). Germline V gene sequence: CDR1 MGHRA, CDR2 YSYEKL. V was pared by 1 base and J by 6 bases, with 15 bases between. The CDR3 is 16 residues long. This CDR3 reads CASSQGGTRWDEKLFF. As DNA, the CDR3 is TGCGCCAGCAGCCAAGGGGGCACCAGGTGGGATGAAAAACTGTTTTTT.

V and J are TRBV6-2 or TRBV6-3 and TRBJ2-5, with D unclear. The CDR3 totals 13 residues. Germline CDR1 MNHEY, CDR2 SVGEGT. V was clipped by 0 bases and J by 4 bases, with 6 bases between them. CDR3 DNA sequence: TGTGCCAGCAGTTACTCTAGCTTAGAGACCCAGTACTTC. Its translation is CASSYSSLETQYF.

The sample holds a few counts of this clonotype. J is TRBJ1-5 and V is TRBV19, with 9 bases identical to TRBD1. Germline V CDR1 and CDR2: LNHDA, SQIVND (reference sequence). This CDR3 is 15 amino acids long. Trimming removed 4 bases from V and 6 bases from J; junction bases left unmatched: 7. The CDR3 loop is CASSNATGGFQPQHF. In DNA, the CDR3 is TGTGCCAGTAGTAACGCCACAGGGGGCTTTCAGCCCCAGCATTTT.

The gene calls are TRBV7-9 and TRBJ1-5; a possible D gene is TRBD1 (6 bases). The CDR3 is made up of 15 amino acids. Germline loops: CDR1 SEHNR, CDR2 FQNEAQ (reference sequence). Trimming shortened V by 6 bases and J by 2 bases, and 14 bases separated the two germline ends. The DNA of the CDR3 is TGTGCCAGCAGTGCCGGGGGCCGGGGCAATCAGCCCCAGCATTTT. It codes for CASSAGGRGNQPQHF.

The chain is built from TRBV2 and TRBJ1-1, with unresolved D. This CDR3 has 16 amino acids. Germline V lookup: CDR1 SNHLY, CDR2 FYNNEI. V was pared by 6 bases and J by 2 bases, with 19 bases between. CDR3 loop: CASRQTLVRVNTEAFF. CDR3 sequence (DNA): TGTGCCAGCAGACAAACATTGGTGAGGGTAAACACTGAAGCTTTCTTT.